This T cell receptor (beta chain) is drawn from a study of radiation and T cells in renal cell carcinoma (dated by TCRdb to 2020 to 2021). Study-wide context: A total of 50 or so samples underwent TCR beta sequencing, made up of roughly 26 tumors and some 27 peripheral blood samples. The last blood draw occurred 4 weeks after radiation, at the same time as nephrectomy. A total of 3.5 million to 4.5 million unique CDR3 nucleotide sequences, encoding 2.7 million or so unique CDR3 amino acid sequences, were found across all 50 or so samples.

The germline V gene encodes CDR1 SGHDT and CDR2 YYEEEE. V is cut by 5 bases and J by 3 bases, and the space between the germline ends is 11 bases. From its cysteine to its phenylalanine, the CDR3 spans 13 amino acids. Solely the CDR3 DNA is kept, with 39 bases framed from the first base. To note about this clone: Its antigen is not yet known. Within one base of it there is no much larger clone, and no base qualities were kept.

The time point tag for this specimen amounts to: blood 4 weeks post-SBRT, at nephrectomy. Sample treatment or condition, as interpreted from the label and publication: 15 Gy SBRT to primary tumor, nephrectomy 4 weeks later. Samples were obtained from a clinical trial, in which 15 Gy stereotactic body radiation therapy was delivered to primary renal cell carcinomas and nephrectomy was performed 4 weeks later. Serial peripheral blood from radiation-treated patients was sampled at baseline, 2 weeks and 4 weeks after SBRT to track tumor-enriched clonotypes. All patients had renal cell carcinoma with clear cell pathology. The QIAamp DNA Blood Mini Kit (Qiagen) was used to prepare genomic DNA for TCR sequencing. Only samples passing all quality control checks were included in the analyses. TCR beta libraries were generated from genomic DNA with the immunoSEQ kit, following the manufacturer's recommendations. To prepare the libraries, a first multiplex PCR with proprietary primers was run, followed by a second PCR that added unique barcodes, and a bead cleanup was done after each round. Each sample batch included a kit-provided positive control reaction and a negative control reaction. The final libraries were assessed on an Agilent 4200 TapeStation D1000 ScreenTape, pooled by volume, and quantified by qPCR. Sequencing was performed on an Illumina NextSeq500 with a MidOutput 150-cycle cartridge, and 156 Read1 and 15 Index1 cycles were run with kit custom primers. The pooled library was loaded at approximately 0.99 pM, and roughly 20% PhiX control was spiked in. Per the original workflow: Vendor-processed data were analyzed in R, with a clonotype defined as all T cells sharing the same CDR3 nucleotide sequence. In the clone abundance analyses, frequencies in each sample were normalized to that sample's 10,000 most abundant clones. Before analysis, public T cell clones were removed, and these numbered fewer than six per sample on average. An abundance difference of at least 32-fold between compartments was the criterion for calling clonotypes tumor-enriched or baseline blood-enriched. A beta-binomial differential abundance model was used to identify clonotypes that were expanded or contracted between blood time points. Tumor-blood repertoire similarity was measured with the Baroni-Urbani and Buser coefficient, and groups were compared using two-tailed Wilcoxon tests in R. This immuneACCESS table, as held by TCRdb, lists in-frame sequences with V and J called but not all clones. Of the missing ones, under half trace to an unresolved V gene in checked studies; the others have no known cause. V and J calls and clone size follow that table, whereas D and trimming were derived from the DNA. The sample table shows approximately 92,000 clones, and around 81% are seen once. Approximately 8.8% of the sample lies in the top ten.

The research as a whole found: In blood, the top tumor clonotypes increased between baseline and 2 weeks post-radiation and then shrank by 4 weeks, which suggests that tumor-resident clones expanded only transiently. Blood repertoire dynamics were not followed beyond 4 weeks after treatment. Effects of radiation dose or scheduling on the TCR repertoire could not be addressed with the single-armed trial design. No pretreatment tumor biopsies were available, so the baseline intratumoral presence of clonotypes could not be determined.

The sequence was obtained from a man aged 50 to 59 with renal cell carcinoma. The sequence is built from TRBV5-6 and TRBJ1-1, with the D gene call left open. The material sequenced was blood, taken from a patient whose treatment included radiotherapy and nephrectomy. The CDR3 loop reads CASRPGPYTEAFF. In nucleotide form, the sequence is TGTGCCAGCAGACCAGGACCGTACACTGAAGCTTTCTTT.